This T cell receptor beta chain was obtained from a study of blood T cell repertoires in COVID-19. Study information: Samples came from the United States, Italy and Spain, spanning acute and convalescent COVID-19. Sources were T cells, B-cell-depleted T cells, or PBMCs; the material itself was cDNA or gDNA.

V was clipped by 2 bases and J by 5 bases, with 9 bases between them. CDR3 size: 13 residues. Germline loops: CDR1 WSHSY, CDR2 SAAADI. As originally analysed: By means of reference gene primer amplification, nucleated cell counts were estimated. TCRdb keeps only in-frame clones here, not all; method: immunoSEQ multiplex PCR. D and trimming were read from the DNA, whereas the V and J calls and clone size are those reported in that table. The sample lists 83,000 or so clones, about 75% seen once, with approximately 10% in the top ten. This clone came up many times. This rearrangement joins TRBV10-2 to TRBJ1-1, with D perhaps matching TRBD1 (5 bases). The sequence derives from a woman older than 75 with acute or convalescent COVID-19. Source material: peripheral blood. CDR3 bases: TGCGCCAGCAGTGAGAACGGGGGGACTGAAGCTTTCTTT. This gives the protein CASSENGGTEAFF.